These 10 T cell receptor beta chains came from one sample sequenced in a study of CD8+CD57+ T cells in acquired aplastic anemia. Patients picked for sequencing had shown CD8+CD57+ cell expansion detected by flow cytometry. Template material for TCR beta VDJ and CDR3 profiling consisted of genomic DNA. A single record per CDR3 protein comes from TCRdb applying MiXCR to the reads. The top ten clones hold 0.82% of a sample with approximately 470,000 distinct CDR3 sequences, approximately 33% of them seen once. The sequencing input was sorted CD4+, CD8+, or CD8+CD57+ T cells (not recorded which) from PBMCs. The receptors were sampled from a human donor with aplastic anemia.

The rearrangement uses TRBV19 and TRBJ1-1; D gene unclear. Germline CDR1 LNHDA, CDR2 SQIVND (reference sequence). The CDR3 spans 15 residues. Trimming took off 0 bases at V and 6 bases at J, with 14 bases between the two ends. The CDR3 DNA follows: TGTGCCAGTAGTATAGATCCGGGGAGGTCGGCTGAAGCTTTCTTT. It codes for CASSIDPGRSAEAFF.

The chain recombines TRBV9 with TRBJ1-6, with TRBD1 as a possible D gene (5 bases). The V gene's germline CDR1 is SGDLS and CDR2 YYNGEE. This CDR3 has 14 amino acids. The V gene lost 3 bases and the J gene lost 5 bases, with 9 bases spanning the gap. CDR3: CASSGQIDNSPLHF. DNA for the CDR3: TGTGCCAGCAGCGGACAGATCGATAATTCACCCCTCCACTTT.

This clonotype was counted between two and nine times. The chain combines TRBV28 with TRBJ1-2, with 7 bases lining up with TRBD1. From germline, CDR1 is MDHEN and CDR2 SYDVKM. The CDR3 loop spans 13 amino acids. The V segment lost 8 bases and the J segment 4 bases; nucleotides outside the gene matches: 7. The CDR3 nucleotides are TGTGCCAGCTTAACAGGGGAGGGCTATGGCTACACCTTC. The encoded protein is CASLTGEGYGYTF.

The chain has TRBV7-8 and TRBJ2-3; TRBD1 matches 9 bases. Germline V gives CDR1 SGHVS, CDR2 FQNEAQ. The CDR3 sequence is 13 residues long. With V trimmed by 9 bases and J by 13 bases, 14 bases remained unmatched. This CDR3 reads CASSMLGGTGKYF. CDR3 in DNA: TGTGCCAGTAGTATGTTGGGGGGGACAGGGAAGTATTTT.

CDR3 DNA sequence: TGTGCCTGGAGTCTGGGGAGAAATCAGCCCCAGCATTTT. It yields the protein CAWSLGRNQPQHF. The chain recombines TRBV30 with TRBJ1-5, with D unclear. CDR3 length: 13 amino acids. From germline, CDR1 is GTSNPN and CDR2 SVGIG (reference sequence). V was shortened by 2 bases and J by 4 bases, with 9 bases between the two germline ends.

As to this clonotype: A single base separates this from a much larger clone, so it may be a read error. DNA of the CDR3: TGTGCCAGCAGCTTAGTTCAGAGCCCTGGAAACACCATATATTTT. Its translation: CASSLVQSPGNTIYF. The V call is TRBV7-2, the J call TRBJ1-3; D ambiguous. V was cut by 1 base and J by 2 bases, with 9 bases left in between. From germline, CDR1 is SGHTA and CDR2 FQGNSA. This CDR3 has 15 amino acids.

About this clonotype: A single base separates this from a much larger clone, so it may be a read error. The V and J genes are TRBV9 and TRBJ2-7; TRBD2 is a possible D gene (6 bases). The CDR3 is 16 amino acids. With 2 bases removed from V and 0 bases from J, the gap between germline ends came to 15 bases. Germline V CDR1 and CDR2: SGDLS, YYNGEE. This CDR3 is CASSVGLGGASYEQYF. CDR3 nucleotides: TGTGCCAGCAGCGTGGGACTTGGCGGGGCCTCCTACGAGCAGTACTTC.

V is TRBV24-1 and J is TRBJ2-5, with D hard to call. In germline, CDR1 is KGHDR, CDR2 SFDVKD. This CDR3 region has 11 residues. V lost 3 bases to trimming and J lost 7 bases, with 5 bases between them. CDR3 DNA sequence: TGTGCCACCAGTGATACTGGGACCCAGTACTTC. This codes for CATSDTGTQYF.

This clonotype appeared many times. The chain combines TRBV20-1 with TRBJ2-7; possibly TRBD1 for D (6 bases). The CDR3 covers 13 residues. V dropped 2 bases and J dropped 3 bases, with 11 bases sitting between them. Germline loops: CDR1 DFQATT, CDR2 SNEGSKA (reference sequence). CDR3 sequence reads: CSARWGLNYEQYF. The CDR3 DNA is TGCAGTGCTAGATGGGGGCTTAACTACGAGCAGTACTTC.

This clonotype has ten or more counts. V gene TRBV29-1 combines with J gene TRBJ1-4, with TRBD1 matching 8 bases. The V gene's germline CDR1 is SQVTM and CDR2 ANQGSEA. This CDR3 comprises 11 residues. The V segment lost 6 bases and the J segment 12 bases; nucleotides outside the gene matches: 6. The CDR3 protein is CSVAGQEELFF. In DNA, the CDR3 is TGCAGCGTGGCGGGACAGGAGGAACTGTTTTTT.